A single sample gave rise to the 28 T cell receptor beta chains below, sequenced in a study of cytomegalovirus exposure and HLA in healthy donors. The PCR made use of 60 Vbeta and 13 Jbeta primers. Assay: immunoSEQ multiplex PCR; the TCRdb copy retains only in-frame clones and omits some. Here the sample spans roughly 200,000 clones, about 78% being singletons. The sample was PBMCs. These receptor sequences come from a middle-aged man in good health and CMV-seronegative.

There are a few counts of this clone. J is TRBJ2-5 and V is TRBV7-3; 8 bases are shared with TRBD2. V gave up 2 bases and J gave up 0 bases; unmatched junction bases: 2. Germline CDR1 SGHTA, CDR2 FQGTGA. CDR3 length: 15 amino acids. The CDR3 region is CASSLSAGDQETQYF. CDR3 nucleotides: TGTGCCAGCAGCTTATCAGCGGGAGACCAAGAGACCCAGTACTTC.

This clone has just a few counts. The chain employs TRBV18 and TRBJ2-7, with TRBD1 matching over 7 bases. This CDR3 region has 14 residues. The V segment lost 3 bases and the J segment 2 bases; nucleotides outside the gene matches: 4. In germline, CDR1 is KGHSH, CDR2 LQKENI. The CDR3 nucleotides are TGTGCCAGCTCACCCGGGACAGACGCCTACGAGCAGTACTTC. Translating it yields CASSPGTDAYEQYF.

This rearrangement joins TRBV7-9 to TRBJ2-1; 14 bases fit TRBD2. V gave up 2 bases and J gave up 6 bases; unmatched junction bases: 9. Germline V gene lookup returns CDR1 SEHNR and CDR2 FQNEAQ (reference sequence). This CDR3 is built from 18 residues. CDR3 amino acids: CASSLPYRLAGGRNEQFF. DNA of the CDR3: TGTGCCAGCAGCTTACCCTACCGACTAGCGGGAGGGCGCAATGAGCAGTTCTTC.

This clone was counted once. CDR3 DNA: TGTGCCATCAAATCCCAGGGAGGCACCGGGGAGCTGTTTTTT. Amino acid sequence: CAIKSQGGTGELFF. V usage is TRBV10-3 and J usage is TRBJ2-2; a possible D gene is TRBD2 (6 bases). The CDR3 is made up of 14 amino acids. With 7 bases removed from V and 4 bases from J, the gap between germline ends came to 13 bases. From germline, CDR1 is ENHRY and CDR2 SYGVKD.

For the CDR3, the DNA is TGCGCCAGCACTACGCCGGGACAGGGCCTTGAAAAACTGTTTTTT. Amino acids: CASTTPGQGLEKLFF. The rearrangement joins TRBV4-3 to TRBJ1-4; 9 bases match TRBD1. After removal of 7 bases from V and 7 bases from J, the junction contained 10 bases not matched to a gene. CDR3 length: 15 amino acids. Germline CDR1 LGHNA, CDR2 YSLEER.

This chain uses TRBV2 with TRBJ1-5; 10 bases agree with TRBD1. The V segment lost 8 bases and the J segment 5 bases; nucleotides outside the gene matches: 12. The CDR3 is made up of 16 amino acids. Germline V lookup: CDR1 SNHLY, CDR2 FYNNEI. CDR3 in amino acids: CASRRQGAGMDQPQHF. CDR3 bases: TGTGCCAGCCGACGACAGGGGGCCGGTATGGATCAGCCCCAGCATTTT.

The V gene is TRBV6-5, the J gene TRBJ1-4; 8 bases map to TRBD1. This CDR3 is 14 amino acids long. Germline V gene lookup returns CDR1 MNHEY and CDR2 SVGAGI. J gave up 5 bases and V 5 bases, and 4 bases lay outside the gene matches. CDR3 nucleotides: TGTGCCAGCAGTCCGACAGGGGTGAATGAAAAACTGTTTTTT. This sequence encodes CASSPTGVNEKLFF.

The V and J genes are TRBV6-1 and TRBJ2-3, with 8 positions matching TRBD2. Unmatched junction bases numbered 7, after V lost 9 bases and J lost 2 bases. The CDR3 loop spans 14 amino acids. Germline CDR1 reads MNHNS; CDR2 reads SASEGT. CDR3 residues: CASREGLNTDTQYF. For the CDR3, the DNA is TGTGCCAGTCGGGAGGGGTTGAACACAGATACGCAGTATTTT.

This chain joins TRBV10-3 and TRBJ2-2; 9 bases are a match to TRBD2. The germline V gene has CDR1 ENHRY and CDR2 SYGVKD. Unmatched junction bases numbered 14, after V lost 10 bases and J lost 5 bases. The CDR3 runs 16 residues. The CDR3 protein is CATAQAGGPGTGELFF. Written as DNA, the CDR3 is TGTGCCACCGCCCAGGCGGGGGGGCCTGGGACCGGGGAGCTGTTTTTT.

The sample holds one count of this clone. V gene TRBV29-1 combines with J gene TRBJ1-2, with TRBD1 as a possible D gene (6 bases). Looked up from germline, CDR1 is SQVTM and CDR2 is ANQGSEA. CDR3 length: 16 residues. V was trimmed by 1 base and J by 4 bases, leaving 19 bases between them. The CDR3 region is CSVEGSWGGQVYGYTF. CDR3 DNA: TGCAGCGTTGAAGGATCTTGGGGGGGACAAGTCTATGGCTACACCTTC.

The chain recombines TRBV2 with TRBJ1-5; 9 nucleotides match TRBD1. This CDR3 region has 13 residues. The ends lost 8 bases at V and 6 bases at J; junction bases unmatched: 5. CDR1 is SNHLY and CDR2 is FYNNEI in the germline V gene. CDR3 bases: TGTGCCAGCGACAGGGGGTGGGGTCAGCCCCAGCATTTT. This sequence encodes CASDRGWGQPQHF. The full variable domain, completed using reference TRBV2 and TRBJ1-5, is EPEVTQTPSHQVTQMGQEVILRCVPISNHLYFYWYRQILGQKVEFLVSFYNNEISEKSEIFDDQFSVERPDGSNFTLKIRSTKLEDSAMYFCASDRGWGQPQHFGDGTRLSIL.

This clone has only a few counts. The CDR3 loop reads CASRAYRAGYTF. CDR3 nucleotides: TGTGCCAGCAGGGCGTACAGGGCTGGCTACACCTTC. This sequence joins TRBV6-5 and TRBJ1-2; D may be TRBD1 (6 bases). CDR3 length equals 12 residues. Trimming cost V 6 bases and J 7 bases, with 12 bases left between them. Germline CDR1 is MNHEY and CDR2 is SVGAGI.

The chain uses TRBV11-3 and TRBJ1-5, with 8 bases lining up with TRBD1. V was pared by 5 bases and J by 5 bases, with 5 bases of the junction left unmatched. The CDR3 has 14 amino acids. Germline V CDR1 and CDR2: SGHNT, YENEEA. CDR3 region: CASSQGQVDQPQHF. CDR3 nucleotide sequence: TGTGCCAGCAGCCAGGGACAGGTGGATCAGCCCCAGCATTTT.

This clone was counted between two and nine times. The chain combines TRBV4-3 with TRBJ1-2, with D perhaps matching TRBD1 (5 bases). Germline values: CDR1 LGHNA, CDR2 YSLEER. This CDR3 is 15 amino acids long. V was shortened by 0 bases and J by 2 bases, with 10 bases between the two germline ends. DNA for the CDR3: TGCGCCAGCAGCCAAGATCCCCGGGGGAACTATGGCTACACCTTC. It yields the protein CASSQDPRGNYGYTF.

Remarks on this clone: This same CDR3 is encoded by further DNA sequences in the sample. This chain links TRBV7-3 with TRBJ2-1; D may be TRBD1 (6 bases). Trimming took 2 bases from V and 7 from J, leaving 9 bases between them. This CDR3 spans 13 amino acids. Germline-derived CDR1 and CDR2 are SGHTA and FQGTGA. CDR3 nucleotide sequence: TGTGCCAGCAGCTTACGCCAGGGGAATGAGCAGTTCTTC. Translating gives CASSLRQGNEQFF. Looking up the rest from reference TRBV7-3 and TRBJ2-1 gives the full variable domain: GAGVSQTPSNKVTEKGKYVELRCDPISGHTALYWYRQSLGQGPEFLIYFQGTGAADDSGLPNDRFFAVRPEGSVSTLKIQRTERGDSAVYLCASSLRQGNEQFFGPGTRLTVL.

This sequence joins TRBV19 and TRBJ2-5; the match to TRBD2 covers 7 bases. The V gene's germline CDR1 is LNHDA and CDR2 SQIVND (reference sequence). This CDR3 contains 14 residues. The V and J ends lost 1 base and 4 bases, in that order; junction bases with no gene match: 3. The CDR3 DNA is TGTGCCAGTAGTATAGTTTCTAGCGGAGAGACCCAGTACTTC. This translates into CASSIVSSGETQYF.

The chain employs TRBV2 and TRBJ1-4; D is possibly TRBD1 (6 bases). Germline assignment: CDR1 SNHLY and CDR2 FYNNEI. The V end was cut by 5 bases, the J end by 4 bases, with 11 bases between. This CDR3 has 14 amino acids. CDR3: CASSPGASNEKLFF. The CDR3 nucleotides are TGTGCCAGCAGTCCAGGGGCTAGTAATGAAAAACTGTTTTTT.

V and J are TRBV5-4 and TRBJ2-5; a weak D match, TRBD2 (6 bases). CDR1 and CDR2 (germline): SGHNT, YYREEE (reference sequence). V was clipped by 4 bases and J by 4 bases, with 8 bases between them. This CDR3 has 12 amino acids. CDR3: CASSPGGETQYF. Written as DNA, the CDR3 is TGTGCCAGCAGCCCCGGGGGAGAGACCCAGTACTTC.

The chain couples TRBV27 to TRBJ1-1; D may be TRBD1 (5 bases). Germline-derived CDR1 and CDR2 are MNHEY and SMNVEV (reference sequence). This CDR3 spans 15 amino acids. Between the trimmed V and J ends, which lost 2 bases and 4 bases, there was a span of 14 bases. The CDR3, as DNA: TGTGCCAGCAGTTTAGATAGGGGAGCGGGCACTGAAGCTTTCTTT. Protein: CASSLDRGAGTEAFF.

V is TRBV2 and J is TRBJ1-2; D is uncertain. CDR3 length: 14 residues. Germline V CDR1 and CDR2: SNHLY, FYNNEI. Trimming stripped 1 base from V and 4 bases from J, with 10 bases between. CDR3 DNA sequence: TGTGCCAGCAGTGAAGTGTTGAGAAGCTATGGCTACACCTTC. Amino acids: CASSEVLRSYGYTF.

This clone showed up just once. The chain is built from TRBV30 and TRBJ1-1; no definite D call. Deletions cut 0 bases from V and 5 bases from J, with 10 bases between. This CDR3 comprises 13 residues. Germline V gives CDR1 GTSNPN, CDR2 SVGIG (reference sequence). The chain's CDR3 is CAWSVNSYTEAFF. The CDR3 bases are TGTGCCTGGAGTGTAAACAGTTATACTGAAGCTTTCTTT. The full variable domain, in which reference TRBV30 and TRBJ1-1 provide the parts outside the CDR3, is SQTIHQWPATLVQPVGSPLSLECTVEGTSNPNLYWYRQAAGRGLQLLFYSVGIGQISSEVPQNLSASRPQDRQFILSSKKLLLSDSGFYLCAWSVNSYTEAFFGQGTRLTVV.

The chain recombines TRBV19 with TRBJ2-1, with D tentatively TRBD1 (5 bases). This CDR3 is built from 15 residues. Trimming removed 5 bases from V and 0 bases from J, with 11 bases in between. In germline, CDR1 is LNHDA, CDR2 SQIVND (reference sequence). The CDR3 sequence is CASSPGFSSYNEQFF. DNA of the CDR3: TGTGCCAGTAGTCCAGGGTTCAGCTCCTACAATGAGCAGTTCTTC.

V and J are TRBV4-2 and TRBJ2-3, with TRBD2 identical over 7 bases. J was trimmed by 1 base and V by 0 bases; bases with no gene match: 4. Germline V lookup: CDR1 LGHNA, CDR2 YNFKEQ. The CDR3 has 16 amino acids. The CDR3 loop reads CASSQEVGGRTDTQYF. In nucleotides, the CDR3 is TGTGCCAGCAGCCAAGAGGTGGGAGGGCGCACAGATACGCAGTATTTT.

The chain joins TRBV2 to TRBJ2-1; TRBD2 matches 12 bases. The ends lost 8 bases at V and 8 bases at J; junction bases unmatched: 4. The CDR3 covers 13 residues. Germline assignment: CDR1 SNHLY and CDR2 FYNNEI. CDR3 sequence: CASASGRGYEQFF. In DNA, the CDR3 is TGTGCCAGCGCTAGCGGGAGGGGCTATGAGCAGTTCTTC.

The rearrangement joins TRBV25-1 to TRBJ1-6; no definite D call. V was clipped by 4 bases and J by 0 bases, with 7 bases between them. Germline CDR1 reads MGHDK; CDR2 reads SYGVNS. There are 15 residues in the CDR3. The CDR3 protein is CASSGASSYNSPLHF. CDR3 DNA sequence: TGTGCCAGCAGTGGGGCAAGCTCCTATAATTCACCCCTCCACTTT.

The count of this clone is one. CDR3 protein: CASSIRDGGGYEQYF. The CDR3 nucleotides read TGTGCCAGCAGTATAAGGGACGGGGGAGGCTACGAGCAGTACTTC. The chain links TRBV27 to TRBJ2-7, with D possibly TRBD2 on 6 matching bases. Germline V gene sequence: CDR1 MNHEY, CDR2 SMNVEV (reference sequence). V was shortened by 5 bases and J by 3 bases, with 17 bases between the two germline ends. This CDR3 has 15 amino acids.

The chain couples TRBV10-1 to TRBJ2-3; 11 bases fit TRBD1. The germline V gene encodes CDR1 WNHNN and CDR2 SYGVQD (reference sequence). This CDR3 spans 13 amino acids. The trim removed 8 bases at V and 4 bases at J, leaving 2 bases unmatched. For the CDR3, the DNA is TGCGCCAGCGGGGACAGGGGGTCAGATACGCAGTATTTT. It codes for CASGDRGSDTQYF.

The V gene is TRBV11-2, the J gene TRBJ1-1; TRBD1 matches 7 bases. The germline CDR1 and CDR2 sequences are SGHAT and FQNNGV. After removal of 4 bases from V and 6 bases from J, the junction contained 8 bases not matched to a gene. The CDR3 totals 14 residues. The CDR3 loop is CASSSIQGGSEAFF. Written as DNA, the CDR3 is TGTGCCAGCAGCTCAATACAAGGGGGCTCTGAAGCTTTCTTT.